This TCR beta chain was found in a study of human T cells and chemical hapten exposure. Study summary: Patch testing placed 0.01% DPC on the upper back, with readings at 6 days. Overall study findings and caveats: DPC sensitization produced no change in TCRs with frequency above 1 in 1000.

This clonotype was detected a few times. Its antigen is unknown. Regarding time point: patch test 1, 2 weeks after DPC sensitization. Described treatment: therapeutic diphenylcyclopropenone sensitization with weekly scalp DPC. Individual cDNA molecules had unique molecular identifiers attached to them by the library. TCRdb passed the RACE reads through MiXCR, listing each CDR3 protein once. This sample has 300,000 to 450,000 distinct CDR3 sequences, with around 4.8% found just once. J lost 7 bases, V lost 2 bases, and 1 base had no gene match. This CDR3 is 14 amino acids long. The V gene's germline CDR1 is MNHEY and CDR2 SMNVEV (reference sequence).

The V and J genes are TRBV27 and TRBJ1-6; 8 bases fit TRBD1. This clonotype was sampled from a woman between 50 and 59 years old with alopecia areata. Some clones in this sample may be carry-over from other donors' samples. The source material was whole blood, sampled in connection with sensitization to the hapten diphenylcyclopropenone (DPC). CDR3 DNA: TGTGCCAGCAGTTTACAGGGGGCCAATTCACCCCTCCACTTT. Amino acids: CASSLQGANSPLHF.